The 7 T cell receptor beta chains listed next were all sequenced from one sample in a study of human CD8 memory T cell subsets (dated by TCRdb to about 2020). Early differentiated memory cells that were CCR7+ PD-1+ TIGIT+ and had dysfunctional, exhausted-like traits were classified as progenitor exhausted-like memory CD8+ T cells (TPEX). These reads were obtained on a NextSeq 550. A Human TCR Profiling Kit was used to prepare UMI-labeled 5' RACE TCRbeta libraries. Reprocessed by TCRdb, the reads give a single entry per CDR3 protein sequence, without DNA. The table for this sample shows fewer than 11,000 distinct CDR3 sequences. The top ten clones comprise around 20% of the sample. The specimen was CD8+ T cells from PBMCs. The receptors were sampled from a human donor in good health.

V usage is TRBV5-4 and J usage is TRBJ1-2. CDR3 length: 11 residues. Germline V gene sequence: CDR1 SGHNT, CDR2 YYREEE (reference sequence). This CDR3 is CASSLGPTDTF.

CDR3 amino acids: CSALTGPYTYEQYF. V is TRBV20-1 and J is TRBJ2-7; lacking DNA, the TRBD1 call made by TCRdb goes unchecked. The CDR3 sequence is 14 residues long. CDR1 is DFQATT, CDR2 SNEGSKA, per germline (reference sequence).

The V and J genes are TRBV2 and TRBJ1-5; TCRdb's D call of TRBD1 is untestable without DNA. The CDR3 is made up of 14 amino acids. The germline V gene has CDR1 SNHLY and CDR2 FYNNEI. CDR3 protein: CASRGDGNNQPQHF.

The chain links TRBV7-2 to TRBJ2-7; the TCRdb call, TRBD2, lacks DNA for checking. The CDR3 covers 12 residues. In germline, CDR1 is SGHTA, CDR2 FQGNSA. Here the CDR3 reads CASSVTSYEQYF.

The chain joins TRBV3-1 to TRBJ2-2. This CDR3 has 13 residues. Germline V gene sequence: CDR1 LGHDT, CDR2 YNNKEL (reference sequence). This CDR3 is CASSQDRLGELFF.

V gene TRBV3-1 combines with J gene TRBJ2-2; with no DNA, the TCRdb D assignment of TRBD2 cannot be verified. CDR1 and CDR2 from the germline V gene are LGHDT and YNNKEL (reference sequence). There are 11 residues in the CDR3. This CDR3 reads CASLGPGELFF.

The chain recombines TRBV3-1 with TRBJ1-2; TCRdb's D call of TRBD1 is untestable without DNA. The germline V gene has CDR1 LGHDT and CDR2 YNNKEL (reference sequence). The CDR3 length is 17 residues. CDR3 sequence reads: CASSQDGIIRGNYGYTF.